The T cell receptor (beta chain) described here comes from a study of T cell responses to AZD1222 COVID-19 vaccine. Broader study findings: Among vaccine-associated CD4 TCRs, coverage spanned spike, with dominance at 160-218 and 743-854.

Profiling relied on immunoSEQ multiplex PCR, and the TCRdb table lists in-frame clones only, not all of them. Of around 110,000 clones in the sample, roughly 87% were seen once. Germline CDR1 reads GTSNPN; CDR2 reads SVGIG (reference sequence). The CDR3 is 14 residues long. Trimming took off 3 bases at V and 3 bases at J, with 12 bases between the two ends. In the case of this clone: What it binds is unknown.

This receptor was obtained from an adult in good health. This rearrangement joins TRBV30 to TRBJ1-5; no definite D call. This specimen was peripheral blood, taken on day 0 of AZD1222 vaccination. For the CDR3, the DNA is TGTGCCTGGAGCTTTGGCAGCGACAATCAGCCCCAGCATTTT. Translated, it gives CAWSFGSDNQPQHF.